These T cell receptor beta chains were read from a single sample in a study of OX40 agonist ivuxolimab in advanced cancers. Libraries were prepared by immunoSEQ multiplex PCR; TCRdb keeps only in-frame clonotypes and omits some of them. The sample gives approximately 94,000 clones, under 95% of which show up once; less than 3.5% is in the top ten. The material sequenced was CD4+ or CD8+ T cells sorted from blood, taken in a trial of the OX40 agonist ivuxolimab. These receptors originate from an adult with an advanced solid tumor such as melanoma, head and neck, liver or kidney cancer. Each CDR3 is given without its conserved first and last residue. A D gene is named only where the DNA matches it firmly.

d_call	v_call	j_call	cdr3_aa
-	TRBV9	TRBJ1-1	ASSVALNTEAF
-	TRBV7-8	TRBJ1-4	ASSLVAPRIATNEKLF
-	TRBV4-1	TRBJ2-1	ASSHATVYNEQF
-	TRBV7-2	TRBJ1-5	ASSLVYQPQH
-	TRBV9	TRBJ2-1	ASSVGGATYNEQF
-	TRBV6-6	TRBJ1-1	ASSETEAF
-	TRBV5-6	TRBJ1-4	ASSLGGSEKLF
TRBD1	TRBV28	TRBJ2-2	ASSYRGLTGELF
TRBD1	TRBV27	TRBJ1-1	ASSSGTGGYTEAF
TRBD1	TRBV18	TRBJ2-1	ASSPGTGLGNEQF